Presented here are 30 T cell receptor beta chains from one specimen sequenced in a study of shared clonotypes between healthy human individuals. Produced via immunoSEQ multiplex PCR; TCRdb's table is partial and in-frame only. In the table there are 400,000 to 550,000 clones, around 80% of which are singletons. Sequenced: PBMCs. These receptors originate from a woman in her thirties or forties in good health. Some clones in this sample may be carry-over from other donors' samples.

The chain employs TRBV2 and TRBJ1-4, with D possibly TRBD1 on 5 matching bases. V lost 6 bases and J lost 7, with 15 bases in between. Germline lookup yields CDR1 SNHLY and CDR2 FYNNEI. The CDR3 length is 14 residues. The chain's CDR3 is CASRKGHQGEKLFF. CDR3 nucleotides: TGTGCCAGCAGAAAGGGGCATCAGGGTGAAAAACTGTTTTTT.

This clone was recorded once. V is TRBV5-4 and J is TRBJ1-4, with a possible D match to TRBD1 (6 bases). The germline V gene encodes CDR1 SGHNT and CDR2 YYREEE (reference sequence). The length of the CDR3 is 16 residues. V shed 0 bases and J shed 5 bases, with 14 bases lying between them. The DNA of the CDR3 is TGTGCCAGCAGCTTGGGACGGACAGCCGGAAATGAAAAACTGTTTTTT. Encoded protein: CASSLGRTAGNEKLFF.

The genes are TRBV14 and TRBJ2-7; no clear D. The CDR3 runs 14 residues. CDR1 is SGHDN and CDR2 is FVKESK in the germline V gene. Trimming took 3 bases from V and 2 from J, leaving 11 bases between them. CDR3 sequence reads: CASSQGRWPYEQYF. The CDR3 DNA follows: TGTGCCAGCAGCCAGGGAAGGTGGCCCTACGAGCAGTACTTC.

The chain couples TRBV11-2 to TRBJ2-3; D uncertain. The CDR3 is 16 amino acids. Per germline, CDR1 SGHAT and CDR2 FQNNGV. V was clipped by 2 bases and J by 4 bases, with 16 bases between them. The CDR3 DNA reads TGTGCCAGCAGCTTAAGAAGGGCGGTACGCGCAGATACGCAGTATTTT. This codes for CASSLRRAVRADTQYF.

The rearrangement joins TRBV7-2 to TRBJ2-2; 11 bases match TRBD2. The junction had 12 bases not matched to a gene; V was cut back by 2 bases and J by 4 bases. Per germline, CDR1 SGHTA and CDR2 FQGNSA. This CDR3 region has 19 residues. CDR3 region: CASSLRQSSGREGTGELFF. DNA for the CDR3: TGTGCCAGCAGCTTACGTCAGAGTAGCGGGAGGGAAGGCACCGGGGAGCTGTTTTTT.

Note on this clone: A far more abundant clone sits one base away, making this likely a read error. CDR3 in amino acids: CTSSEAVKLTEAFF. CDR3 bases: TGTACCAGCAGTGAAGCTGTAAAACTGACTGAAGCTTTCTTT. The rearrangement uses TRBV2 and TRBJ1-1, with D unresolved. The CDR3 length is 14 residues. CDR1 and CDR2 (germline): SNHLY, FYNNEI. The complete variable domain, with remaining parts taken from reference TRBV2 and TRBJ1-1, reads EPEVTQTPSHQVTQMGQEVILRCVPISNHLYFYWYRQILGQKVEFLVSFYNNEISEKSEIFDDQFSVERPDGSNFTLKIRSTKLEDSAMYFCTSSEAVKLTEAFFGQGTRLTVV.

The rearrangement joins TRBV28 to TRBJ1-2; TRBD1 might be the D (6 bases). V dropped 5 bases and J dropped 4 bases, with 17 bases sitting between them. CDR3 length: 15 residues. Germline V lookup: CDR1 MDHEN, CDR2 SYDVKM. For the CDR3, the DNA is TGTGCCAGCAGTCCCCGACAGGCCACTACCTATGGCTACACCTTC. Residues: CASSPRQATTYGYTF.

In the case of this clone: Possible read error: a much larger clone is one base away. The chain couples TRBV28 to TRBJ1-5; D perhaps matches TRBD1 (6 bases). The DNA end favors TRBJ2-3, so the J call may be wrong. The CDR3 loop spans 13 amino acids. In germline, CDR1 is MDHEN, CDR2 SYDVKM. CDR3 protein: CASSPGANQPQYF. CDR3 bases: TGTGCCAGCAGCCCAGGGGCCAATCAGCCCCAGTATTTT.

This clone appeared a single time. The chain employs TRBV7-3 and TRBJ2-4; 13 nucleotides line up with TRBD2. The length of the CDR3 is 19 residues. The trim removed 3 bases at V and 0 bases at J, leaving 8 bases unmatched. Per germline, CDR1 SGHTA and CDR2 FQGTGA. CDR3 region: CASSFATSGRSGAKNIQYF. DNA for the CDR3: TGTGCCAGCAGCTTCGCGACTAGCGGGAGGAGCGGAGCCAAAAACATTCAGTACTTC.

V gene TRBV11-2 combines with J gene TRBJ2-1; 8 positions match TRBD1. The CDR3 extends over 16 amino acids. CDR1 and CDR2 from the germline V gene are SGHAT and FQNNGV. Trimming cost V 1 base and J 5 bases; bases outside gene matches: 7. The CDR3 nucleotides read TGTGCCAGCAGCTTAGCAACCGGGACAGGACACAATGAGCAGTTCTTC. Its protein product is CASSLATGTGHNEQFF.

This clone was recorded many times. J is TRBJ1-2 and V is TRBV10-3, with D perhaps matching TRBD1 (5 bases). Between the trimmed V and J ends, which lost 2 bases and 3 bases, there was a span of 7 bases. Germline V gene lookup returns CDR1 ENHRY and CDR2 SYGVKD. There are 13 residues in the CDR3. The CDR3 here is CAISEQGDYGYTF. DNA of the CDR3: TGTGCCATCAGTGAGCAGGGCGACTATGGCTACACCTTC.

This chain links TRBV13 with TRBJ1-1, with 9 nucleotides matching TRBD1. There are 17 residues in the CDR3. The J segment lost 5 bases and the V segment lost 2 bases, leaving 12 bases of the junction unmatched. Germline-derived CDR1 and CDR2 are PRHDT and FYEKMQ (reference sequence). The CDR3 loop is CASSLKGGTGMWTEAFF. The CDR3 nucleotides read TGTGCCAGCAGCTTAAAAGGGGGGACAGGGATGTGGACTGAAGCTTTCTTT. Using reference TRBV13 and TRBJ1-1 for the parts outside the CDR3, the full variable domain is AAGVIQSPRHLIKEKRETATLKCYPIPRHDTVYWYQQGPGQDPQFLISFYEKMQSDKGSIPDRFSAQQFSDYHSELNMSSLELGDSALYFCASSLKGGTGMWTEAFFGQGTRLTVV.

In this sample, this clone turned up many times. This chain joins TRBV18 and TRBJ2-7; 7 bases are a match to TRBD1. With V trimmed by 2 bases and J by 7 bases, 8 bases remained unmatched. The germline CDR1 and CDR2 sequences are KGHSH and LQKENI. This CDR3 comprises 14 residues. This CDR3 reads CASSPWDSVSEQYF. CDR3 nucleotides: TGTGCCAGCTCACCATGGGACAGTGTGTCGGAGCAGTACTTC.

V usage is TRBV19 and J usage is TRBJ1-5, with 7 bases that match TRBD1. V dropped 6 bases and J dropped 3; count of bases not matched to a gene: 5. CDR1 is LNHDA, CDR2 SQIVND, per germline (reference sequence). There are 14 residues in the CDR3. DNA of the CDR3: TGTGCCAGTAGGGGACAGAGTCCCAATCAGCCCCAGCATTTT. Translated, it gives CASRGQSPNQPQHF.

The gene calls are TRBV6-1 and TRBJ1-2, with D possibly being TRBD1 (6 bases). Germline CDR1 is MNHNS and CDR2 is SASEGT. CDR3 length: 15 amino acids. With 0 bases removed from V and 4 bases from J, the gap between germline ends came to 12 bases. The CDR3 spells CASSEATGGPYGYTF. CDR3 coding DNA: TGTGCCAGCAGTGAAGCCACCGGGGGCCCCTATGGCTACACCTTC.

J is TRBJ2-4 and V is TRBV7-8, with D perhaps being TRBD1 or TRBD2 (5 bases each). Germline values: CDR1 SGHVS, CDR2 FQNEAQ. This CDR3 is built from 17 residues. V shed 1 base and J shed 0 bases, with 13 bases lying between them. The CDR3 reads CASSLERGVLAKNIQYF. The CDR3 nucleotides are TGTGCCAGCAGCTTAGAACGAGGGGTCTTAGCCAAAAACATTCAGTACTTC.

The V and J genes are TRBV19 and TRBJ1-4; D perhaps matches TRBD1 (6 bases). V lost 5 bases and J lost 7, with 11 bases in between. This CDR3 is 13 amino acids long. Germline CDR1 is LNHDA and CDR2 is SQIVND (reference sequence). The CDR3 reads CASSLDRFEKLFF. In DNA form, the CDR3 reads TGTGCCAGTAGTCTCGACAGGTTTGAAAAACTGTTTTTT.

The rearrangement joins TRBV9 to TRBJ2-1; TRBD2 might be the D (5 bases). CDR3 size: 14 residues. V was pared by 2 bases and J by 2 bases, with 8 bases between. CDR1 and CDR2 from the germline V gene are SGDLS and YYNGEE. The CDR3 protein is CASSVALAYNEQFF. Written as DNA, the CDR3 is TGTGCCAGCAGCGTGGCACTAGCCTACAATGAGCAGTTCTTC. Full variable domain (remainder filled in from reference TRBV9 and TRBJ2-1): DSGVTQTPKHLITATGQRVTLRCSPRSGDLSVYWYQQSLDQGLQFLIQYYNGEERAKGNILERFSAQQFPDLHSELNLSSLELGDSALYFCASSVALAYNEQFFGPGTRLTVL.

The V call is TRBV18, the J call TRBJ1-1; D is uncertain. Germline CDR1 KGHSH, CDR2 LQKENI. This CDR3 is 14 amino acids long. Trimming took off 2 bases at V and 2 bases at J, with 9 bases between the two ends. The CDR3 is CASSPAGGNTEAFF. The CDR3 DNA reads as TGTGCCAGCTCACCAGCAGGAGGAAACACTGAAGCTTTCTTT. Supplemented by reference TRBV18 and TRBJ1-1, the full variable domain reads NAGVMQNPRHLVRRRGQEARLRCSPMKGHSHVYWYRQLPEEGLKFMVYLQKENIIDESGMPKERFSAEFPKEGPSILRIQQVVRGDSAAYFCASSPAGGNTEAFFGQGTRLTVV.

This clone was seen a few times. The chain joins TRBV21-1 to TRBJ1-5; no DNA check was done on the table's D call, TRBD1. TRBV21-1 is tagged as a pseudogene. This CDR3 has 14 residues. The CDR3 is CASSKRDNNQPQHF. Here the CDR3 DNA reads TGTGCCAGCAGCAAAAGGGACAACAATCAGCCCCAGCATTTT.

This clone showed up just a few times. The V and J genes are TRBV7-2 and TRBJ2-1; D is perhaps TRBD1 (6 bases). The V gene's germline CDR1 is SGHTA and CDR2 FQGNSA. V lost 8 bases and J lost 3, with 17 bases in between. This CDR3 is built from 15 residues. The CDR3 spells CASRKPGQNYNEQFF. For the CDR3, the DNA is TGTGCCAGCCGCAAACCCGGACAGAACTACAATGAGCAGTTCTTC.

The rearrangement joins TRBV11-2 to TRBJ2-1, with D possibly being TRBD1 or TRBD2 (7 bases each). CDR3 length equals 16 residues. CDR1 is SGHAT and CDR2 is FQNNGV in the germline V gene. V lost 1 base and J lost 12, with 22 bases in between. The CDR3 DNA is TGTGCCAGCAGCTTAGGCCAGGGGGGGGCGCGGCTCGGGCAGTTCTTC. It codes for CASSLGQGGARLGQFF.

The genes are TRBV7-2 and TRBJ1-4; D is perhaps TRBD1 (6 bases). There are 16 residues in the CDR3. The germline V and J ends were trimmed by 6 bases and 8 bases, with 22 bases remaining between them. The germline V gene has CDR1 SGHTA and CDR2 FQGNSA. CDR3 residues: CASSPTLGGLGEKLFF. The CDR3 region has the DNA TGTGCCAGCAGTCCCACGTTGGGGGGGCTAGGGGAAAAACTGTTTTTT.

Here the CDR3 reads CATAPKGAYEQYF. The DNA for the CDR3 is TGTGCCACCGCTCCAAAAGGGGCCTACGAGCAGTACTTC. The gene calls are TRBV28 and TRBJ2-7; D is perhaps TRBD1 (5 bases). The length of the CDR3 is 13 residues. Looked up from germline, CDR1 is MDHEN and CDR2 is SYDVKM. Trimming pared 10 bases from V and 2 bases from J, leaving 15 bases between.

The gene calls are TRBV4-2 and TRBJ2-7; D is unclear. CDR1 LGHNA and CDR2 YNFKEQ come from the germline V gene. The CDR3 spans 12 residues. Trimming took 3 bases from V and 1 from J, leaving 4 bases between them. The CDR3 region has the DNA TGTGCCAGCAGCCATGGTTCCTACGAGCAGTACTTC. As protein: CASSHGSYEQYF.

The chain links TRBV7-9 to TRBJ2-5; D possibly uses TRBD1 or TRBD2 (5 bases each). The J call may be in error: the DNA end matches TRBJ2-7 better. The CDR3 runs 16 residues. Germline V lookup: CDR1 SEHNR, CDR2 FQNEAQ (reference sequence). CDR3 nucleotide sequence: TGTGCCAGCAGCTTAGCTCAAGGGACCACGATTTACGAGCAGTACTTC. It yields the protein CASSLAQGTTIYEQYF.

This clone was counted a few times. An end of the junction does not agree with germline; a read error may underlie this. The rearrangement links TRBV7-2 to TRBJ1-1; 7 bases fit TRBD1. The germline CDR1 and CDR2 sequences are SGHTA and FQGNSA. CDR3 size: 13 residues. The CDR3 sequence: CASSPGGVAEASF. CDR3 bases: TGTGCCAGCAGCCCAGGGGGAGTGGCTGAAGCTTCCTTT.

This clone has a handful of counts. The rearrangement links TRBV28 to TRBJ2-1; 15 nucleotides agree with TRBD2. The ends lost 4 bases at V and 8 bases at J; junction bases unmatched: 6. CDR3 size: 16 residues. Germline assignment: CDR1 MDHEN and CDR2 SYDVKM. CDR3 protein: CASSSGLAGGLDEQFF. The DNA of the CDR3 is TGTGCCAGCAGTTCGGGACTAGCGGGAGGTCTCGATGAGCAGTTCTTC.

The rearrangement links TRBV15 to TRBJ1-6; no firm D call. This CDR3 has 16 residues. Germline lookup yields CDR1 LNHNV and CDR2 YYDKDF (reference sequence). Trimming took 0 bases from V and 3 from J, leaving 9 bases between them. The CDR3 loop reads CATSRDPILYNSPLHF. Here the CDR3 DNA reads TGTGCCACCAGCAGAGATCCCATTCTCTATAATTCACCCCTCCACTTT.

This clone was picked up a small number of times. Here the CDR3 reads CASSSDLPPQYF. CDR3 nucleotides: TGTGCCAGCAGCTCGGACCTACCGCCGCAGTACTTC. The rearrangement joins TRBV7-9 to TRBJ2-7; D remains unclear. Looked up from germline, CDR1 is SEHNR and CDR2 is FQNEAQ (reference sequence). This CDR3 region has 12 residues. Trimming removed 4 bases from V and 9 bases from J, with 13 bases in between.